This entry lists 31 T cell receptor beta chains sequenced from one sample in a study of T cell repertoires in cytomegalovirus infection. Their target antigens are unknown. MiXCR, applied by TCRdb to the reads, yields one record per CDR3 protein. The table has approximately 730,000 distinct CDR3 sequences, roughly 36% seen once. This material consisted of cultured PBMCs, taken from culture after CMV antigen stimulation. The receptors shown here come from a human donor in good health (CMV status not recorded). Some clones in this sample may be carry-over from other donors' samples.

This clonotype was detected a few times. The chain combines TRBV7-6 with TRBJ2-7, with 9 positions matching TRBD1. With V trimmed by 6 bases and J by 2 bases, 5 bases remained unmatched. The CDR3 has 14 amino acids. CDR1 SGHVS and CDR2 FNYEAQ come from the germline V gene. The CDR3 region has the DNA TGTGCCAGCAGTTATGACAGGGGGGCCTACGAGCAGTACTTC. Its protein is CASSYDRGAYEQYF.

The J gene is TRBJ2-7, the V gene TRBV6-8; tentative D call: TRBD1 (6 bases). In germline, CDR1 is MNHGY, CDR2 SAAAGT. This CDR3 is 11 amino acids long. The ends were cut back, 5 bases at V and 7 bases at J, with 9 bases in the middle. In DNA, the CDR3 is TGTGCCAGCAGTCGGACAGAAGAGCAGTACTTC. It translates to CASSRTEEQYF.

As concerns this clonotype: At one boundary the junction diverges from the germline segment, which might be a read error. This chain connects TRBV6-1 to TRBJ1-5; the D gene is possibly TRBD1 (5 bases). The CDR3 is made up of 15 amino acids. Per germline, CDR1 MNHNS and CDR2 SASEGT. Here the CDR3 reads CASSEGDTSYQPQHF. The DNA for the CDR3 is TGTGCCAGCAGCGAAGGGGATACATCATATCAGCCCCAGCATTTT.

This clonotype was detected ten times or more. The chain has TRBV7-2 and TRBJ2-1, with TRBD2 matching over 11 bases. This CDR3 has 16 amino acids. The V gene end was trimmed by 3 bases and the J gene end by 7 bases; junction bases not matched to a gene: 8. Germline loops: CDR1 SGHTA, CDR2 FQGNSA. The CDR3, as DNA: TGTGCCAGCAGCTTTAGTCGACTAGCGGGACGGAATGAGCAGTTCTTC. It yields the protein CASSFSRLAGRNEQFF.

The gene calls are TRBV19 and TRBJ1-5, with a weak D call TRBD1 (5 bases). With 3 bases removed from V and 2 bases from J, the gap between germline ends came to 11 bases. CDR3 size: 15 residues. Germline-derived CDR1 and CDR2 are LNHDA and SQIVND (reference sequence). CDR3 sequence: CASSIRRGGNQPQHF. The CDR3 nucleotides are TGTGCCAGTAGTATTCGGCGGGGGGGCAATCAGCCCCAGCATTTT.

This clonotype was seen repeatedly, ten times or more. The chain joins TRBV7-2 to TRBJ1-5, with D maybe TRBD1 (5 bases). The CDR3 contains 13 residues. V gave up 5 bases and J gave up 3 bases, with 8 bases separating them. Germline values: CDR1 SGHTA, CDR2 FQGNSA. This CDR3 reads CASSPDNNQPQHF. The CDR3 nucleotides read TGTGCCAGCAGCCCGGACAACAATCAGCCCCAGCATTTT.

This rearrangement joins TRBV6-1 to TRBJ2-3, with D hard to call. CDR3 size: 11 residues. Per the germline V gene, CDR1 is MNHNS and CDR2 is SASEGT. Trimming pared 10 bases from V and 6 bases from J, leaving 11 bases between. This CDR3 is CATHGADTQYF. CDR3 nucleotides: TGTGCCACCCACGGAGCGGATACGCAGTATTTT.

This clonotype has just a few counts. The rearrangement uses TRBV7-8 and TRBJ2-3; the match to TRBD2 covers 13 bases. This CDR3 has 17 residues. V shed 5 bases, J shed 5 bases, and the junction held 10 bases outside the gene matches. Germline assignment: CDR1 SGHVS and CDR2 FQNEAQ. CDR3 protein: CASSQLAGGLRLDTQYF. In nucleotides, the CDR3 is TGTGCCAGCAGCCAACTAGCGGGAGGGCTCCGTTTAGATACGCAGTATTTT.

The chain joins TRBV29-1 to TRBJ1-2; 9 bases map to TRBD1. CDR1 SQVTM and CDR2 ANQGSEA come from the germline V gene. With V trimmed by 6 bases and J by 5 bases, 4 bases remained unmatched. CDR3 length: 12 amino acids. In DNA form, the CDR3 reads TGCAGCGTGGGGACAGGGTTTTATGGCTACACCTTC. It encodes CSVGTGFYGYTF.

J is TRBJ2-7 and V is TRBV4-2, with D maybe TRBD2 (6 bases). The V gene lost 0 bases and the J gene lost 3 bases, with 18 bases spanning the gap. Germline V gives CDR1 LGHNA, CDR2 YNFKEQ. This CDR3 region has 17 residues. The DNA for the CDR3 is TGTGCCAGCAGCCAAGATCTGGTGGGAGGACTAAACTACGAGCAGTACTTC. Translation: CASSQDLVGGLNYEQYF.

This clonotype was observed a handful of times. This sequence joins TRBV5-4 and TRBJ1-6; TRBD1 is a possible D gene (6 bases). Germline V gene data show CDR1 as SGHNT and CDR2 as YYREEE (reference sequence). Trimming took off 4 bases at V and 3 bases at J, with 20 bases between the two ends. CDR3 length equals 18 residues. DNA of the CDR3: TGTGCCAGCAGCCCTAGTAGTACCGGACAGAGCTATAATTCACCCCTCCACTTT. Protein product: CASSPSSTGQSYNSPLHF.

Here the CDR3 reads CASSETSGRRTEQFF. CDR3 sequence (DNA): TGTGCCAGCAGCGAAACTAGCGGGAGGAGGACTGAGCAGTTCTTC. The chain is built from TRBV5-4 and TRBJ2-1; TRBD2 agrees at 12 bases. This CDR3 has 15 amino acids. Germline CDR1 and CDR2: SGHNT and YYREEE (reference sequence). V shed 4 bases, J shed 9 bases, and the junction held 8 bases outside the gene matches.

This chain joins TRBV6-1 and TRBJ2-7; perhaps D is TRBD1 or TRBD2 (5 bases each). The germline CDR1 and CDR2 sequences are MNHNS and SASEGT. V was trimmed by 6 bases and J by 0 bases, leaving 15 bases between them. This CDR3 comprises 15 residues. Here the CDR3 reads CASRSPTGGSYEQYF. The CDR3 coding sequence is TGTGCCAGCAGGTCACCGACTGGGGGCTCCTACGAGCAGTACTTC.

The chain couples TRBV5-4 to TRBJ2-3; D tentatively reads TRBD1 or TRBD2 (6 bases each). This CDR3 contains 14 residues. Germline V gene sequence: CDR1 SGHNT, CDR2 YYREEE (reference sequence). The germline V and J ends were trimmed by 2 bases and 3 bases, with 10 bases remaining between them. The CDR3 coding sequence is TGTGCCAGCAGCTTTGGGGGGCAGACAGATACGCAGTATTTT. Translated: CASSFGGQTDTQYF.

J is TRBJ1-5 and V is TRBV15, with D uncertain. The CDR3 length is 13 residues. Trimming removed 0 bases from V and 7 bases from J, with 7 bases in between. Germline values: CDR1 LNHNV, CDR2 YYDKDF (reference sequence). CDR3 DNA sequence: TGTGCCACCAGCAGAGATCCTGGACAGCCCCAGCATTTT. Its protein product is CATSRDPGQPQHF.

The chain employs TRBV7-2 and TRBJ2-7; D assignment may be TRBD1 or TRBD2 (5 bases each). Germline assignment: CDR1 SGHTA and CDR2 FQGNSA. The CDR3 has 15 amino acids. Trimming stripped 5 bases from V and 0 bases from J, with 14 bases between. The CDR3 bases are TGTGCCAGCAGCCGGTTCCGGGACCACTCCTACGAGCAGTACTTC. Its translation: CASSRFRDHSYEQYF.

This rearrangement joins TRBV7-8 to TRBJ1-6, with D hard to call. Per the germline V gene, CDR1 is SGHVS and CDR2 is FQNEAQ. The V gene lost 3 bases and the J gene lost 8 bases, with 5 bases spanning the gap. The CDR3 runs 12 residues. CDR3: CASSFPDSPLHF. CDR3 sequence (DNA): TGTGCCAGCAGCTTTCCGGATTCACCCCTCCACTTT.

As DNA, the CDR3 is TGTGCCAGCAGCTCGGGACCAGCAAACAATGAGCAGTTCTTC. As protein: CASSSGPANNEQFF. The chain combines TRBV7-2 with TRBJ2-1; D may match TRBD1 or TRBD2 (5 bases each). V lost 4 bases and J lost 5, with 12 bases in between. This CDR3 is 14 amino acids long. From germline, CDR1 is SGHTA and CDR2 FQGNSA.

V usage is TRBV5-4 and J usage is TRBJ2-1; 11 nucleotides match TRBD2. Unmatched junction bases numbered 7, after V lost 4 bases and J lost 7 bases. The CDR3 spans 15 residues. Germline V gene data show CDR1 as SGHNT and CDR2 as YYREEE (reference sequence). CDR3 bases: TGTGCCAGCAGCACGGAGGGACTAGCGGAGAATGAGCAGTTCTTC. It translates to CASSTEGLAENEQFF.

V usage is TRBV27 and J usage is TRBJ2-7; no firm D call. Germline V gene data show CDR1 as MNHEY and CDR2 as SMNVEV (reference sequence). The CDR3 is 16 residues long. V lost 4 bases and J 6 bases, leaving 22 bases between the germline ends. In DNA form, the CDR3 reads TGTGCCAGCAGTTCCCCCGCTGGGTACGGAGTAAGCGAGCAGTACTTC. It codes for CASSSPAGYGVSEQYF.

V and J are TRBV11-2 and TRBJ1-6; no clear D. The CDR3 loop spans 15 amino acids. Deletions cut 5 bases from V and 10 bases from J, with 18 bases between. Per germline, CDR1 SGHAT and CDR2 FQNNGV. This CDR3 reads CASSAFGIGGSPLHF. CDR3 bases: TGTGCCAGCAGCGCCTTTGGGATAGGCGGATCACCCCTCCACTTT.

The CDR3 sequence is CASRPGPISGNTIYF. The CDR3 nucleotides are TGTGCCAGCAGACCTGGACCGATTTCTGGAAACACCATATATTTT. This chain joins TRBV7-4 and TRBJ1-3; unclear D gene. V shed 6 bases and J shed 1 base, with 13 bases lying between them. This CDR3 comprises 15 residues. Germline V gene lookup returns CDR1 SGHVT and CDR2 SQSDAQ.

The chain recombines TRBV2 with TRBJ2-1, with D possibly TRBD2 on 5 matching bases. Trimming took off 8 bases at V and 0 bases at J, with 17 bases between the two ends. From germline, CDR1 is SNHLY and CDR2 FYNNEI. The CDR3 covers 16 residues. CDR3: CASGIGGGGSYNEQFF. The DNA for the CDR3 is TGTGCCAGCGGAATTGGAGGCGGAGGCTCCTACAATGAGCAGTTCTTC.

This clonotype was detected a few times. The rearrangement uses TRBV20-1 and TRBJ2-5; no firm D call. The germline CDR1 and CDR2 sequences are DFQATT and SNEGSKA (reference sequence). The V gene lost 6 bases and the J gene lost 1 base, with 6 bases spanning the gap. CDR3 length: 11 amino acids. CDR3 amino acids: CSAIFQETQYF. CDR3 DNA: TGCAGTGCCATATTCCAAGAGACCCAGTACTTC.

The gene calls are TRBV20-1 and TRBJ2-1; 14 nucleotides agree with TRBD2. The CDR3 consists of 16 residues. V shed 5 bases, J shed 7 bases, and the junction held 10 bases outside the gene matches. Germline V gene lookup returns CDR1 DFQATT and CDR2 SNEGSKA (reference sequence). CDR3 nucleotide sequence: TGCAGTGCTCCCGGGACTAGCGGGAGTAGTTGGAATGAGCAGTTCTTC. Protein: CSAPGTSGSSWNEQFF.

This chain links TRBV11-2 with TRBJ2-6, with D hard to call. The germline V and J ends were trimmed by 0 bases and 0 bases, with 6 bases remaining between them. CDR1 and CDR2 from the germline V gene are SGHAT and FQNNGV. The CDR3 has 16 residues. The CDR3: CASSLDRVSGANVLTF. For the CDR3, the DNA is TGTGCCAGCAGCTTAGATAGGGTCTCTGGGGCCAACGTCCTGACTTTC.

This clonotype was seen more than once but under ten times. The rearrangement joins TRBV25-1 to TRBJ1-6; D remains ambiguous. The V gene lost 3 bases and the J gene lost 6 bases, with 0 bases spanning the gap. The CDR3 loop spans 11 amino acids. CDR1 is MGHDK and CDR2 is SYGVNS in the germline V gene. The CDR3 nucleotides are TGTGCCAGCAGTGATAATTCACCCCTCCACTTT. Protein product: CASSDNSPLHF.

This clonotype has a count of ten or more. V usage is TRBV7-2 and J usage is TRBJ1-2, with D hard to call. Germline V lookup: CDR1 SGHTA, CDR2 FQGNSA. The ends were cut back, 5 bases at V and 9 bases at J, with 10 bases in the middle. CDR3 length equals 11 residues. CDR3 region: CASSPGSSYTF. The CDR3 DNA is TGTGCCAGCAGCCCGGGGTCAAGCTACACCTTC.

The chain recombines TRBV7-9 with TRBJ2-7; TRBD2 might be the D (5 bases). CDR3 length equals 15 residues. Germline assignment: CDR1 SEHNR and CDR2 FQNEAQ (reference sequence). The ends were cut back, 2 bases at V and 2 bases at J, with 13 bases in the middle. The CDR3 sequence: CASSLSAGITYEQYF. CDR3 DNA: TGTGCCAGCAGCTTATCGGCCGGGATCACCTACGAGCAGTACTTC.

The chain combines TRBV28 with TRBJ1-2, with D maybe TRBD1 (6 bases). Deletions cut 2 bases from V and 2 bases from J, with 12 bases between. The CDR3 consists of 15 residues. Per germline, CDR1 MDHEN and CDR2 SYDVKM. CDR3 sequence reads: CASSLQGTLNYGYTF. The CDR3 nucleotides are TGTGCCAGCAGTTTACAGGGGACCCTAAACTATGGCTACACCTTC.

This rearrangement joins TRBV25-1 to TRBJ1-1; D gene ambiguous. V was clipped by 4 bases and J by 4 bases, with 7 bases between them. CDR1 is MGHDK, CDR2 SYGVNS, per germline. CDR3 size: 12 residues. CDR3 nucleotides: TGTGCCAGCAGTGCTACGGGCACTGAAGCTTTCTTT. It codes for CASSATGTEAFF.